This is a list of T cell receptor beta chains from one sample in a study of somatic mutations in cytotoxic T cells in rheumatoid arthritis. The table came from immunoSEQ multiplex PCR; TCRdb's copy has only in-frame clones and leaves some out. The sample has roughly 11,000 clones, roughly four fifths seen once. The sample comprised CD8+ T cells sorted from blood. The receptors here all came from a woman aged 40 to 50 in good health. Both conserved end residues are trimmed from each CDR3. Each record gives: J gene, clone size, V gene, CDR3 protein. Only part of the rows carry a size: once, few, many, or a class if the clone is expanded.

J: TRBJ1-6
size: NA
V: TRBV28
CDR3: ASSLAAHQNNSPLH

J: TRBJ1-5
size: NA
V: TRBV28
CDR3: ASSLSKVAQPQH

J: TRBJ2-7
size: NA
V: TRBV10-3
CDR3: ASIAENYEQY

J: TRBJ2-3
size: NA
V: TRBV9
CDR3: ASTPGTSGALSTDTQY

J: TRBJ1-2
size: NA
V: TRBV6-5
CDR3: ASSYVVGGGYT

J: TRBJ2-1
size: NA
V: TRBV4-1
CDR3: ASSQVSSDYNEQF

J: TRBJ1-4
size: NA
V: TRBV5-4
CDR3: ASSRDPSGEKLF

J: TRBJ2-3
size: NA
V: TRBV5-1
CDR3: ASSLGTSGSTDTQY

J: TRBJ2-7
size: once
V: TRBV2
CDR3: ASNGGSGAYEQY

J: TRBJ1-2
size: NA
V: TRBV6-6
CDR3: ASSYMYGYT

J: TRBJ2-3
size: NA
V: TRBV28
CDR3: ASSYQGTNTDTQY

J: TRBJ2-1
size: NA
V: TRBV11-1
CDR3: ASSSRGGSAYEQF

J: TRBJ2-1
size: NA
V: TRBV29-1
CDR3: SVDGFSYNEQF

J: TRBJ1-3
size: NA
V: TRBV13
CDR3: ASSDRDRGSGNTIY

J: TRBJ2-5
size: NA
V: TRBV7-2
CDR3: ASSSTGGGKLEETQY

J: TRBJ2-1
size: NA
V: TRBV2
CDR3: ASNYFNEQF

J: TRBJ1-5
size: NA
V: TRBV7-8
CDR3: ASSLVGRGIIQPQH

J: TRBJ2-1
size: NA
V: TRBV2
CDR3: AIGTSLEQF

J: TRBJ2-3
size: NA
V: TRBV9
CDR3: ASSVMSGGTDTQY

J: TRBJ2-7
size: NA
V: TRBV19
CDR3: ASTAWGVHEQY

J: TRBJ2-3
size: NA
V: TRBV28
CDR3: ASSPGLAGASTDTQY

J: TRBJ2-7
size: NA
V: TRBV7-9
CDR3: ASSALAGLHSAYEQY

J: TRBJ2-7
size: NA
V: TRBV2
CDR3: ASRGTGRYEQY